These 23 T cell receptor beta chains were sequenced from one sample in a study of T cells in Graves' hyperthyroidism and ophthalmopathy (dated by TCRdb to the late 2010s). Library preparation used multiplex PCR. The data were produced on an Illumina HiSeq 2000. TCR beta CDR3 regions were amplified from RNA transcripts. For the first round of RT-PCR on the TCR CDR3, the HTBI primer set was used together with the Qiagen OneStep RT-PCR kit. TCRdb reprocessed the public reads (quality trimming at Q25 with fastp, clone calling with MiXCR) and kept in-frame beta chains. Under each unique CDR3 protein, matching rows form one entry showing the most common genes and DNA. For this sample there are about 320,000 distinct CDR3 sequences; roughly 17% appear just once. Approximately 35% of the sample belongs to the ten largest clones. Sequencing was done on a sample of blood. Every receptor here comes from a man aged 25 to 40 with Graves' hyperthyroidism.

Ten or more counts support this clonotype. This rearrangement joins TRBV2 to TRBJ2-3; D tentatively reads TRBD1 or TRBD2 (5 bases each). The V end lost 8 bases, the J end lost 6 bases, and 27 bases lay between the germline ends. Looked up from germline, CDR1 is SNHLY and CDR2 is FYNNEI. The CDR3 is made up of 17 amino acids. The CDR3 DNA follows: TGTGCCAGCTATAAAGAGCCTCGGGGACCCCGTTACGATACGCAGTATTTT. This sequence encodes CASYKEPRGPRYDTQYF.

The J gene is TRBJ1-2, the V gene TRBV6-5; no reliable D call. CDR1 and CDR2 from the germline V gene are MNHEY and SVGAGI. V lost 2 bases and J lost 1, with 8 bases in between. This CDR3 region has 14 residues. The CDR3 spells CASSYLSDNYGYTF. The CDR3 DNA is TGTGCCAGCAGTTACCTCTCCGATAACTATGGCTACACCTTC.

This clonotype was observed many times. J is TRBJ1-1 and V is TRBV2; TRBD1 aligns across 7 bases. The CDR3 covers 12 residues. V trimming: 5 bases; J trimming: 10 bases; junction bases outside the gene matches: 7. Germline V CDR1 and CDR2: SNHLY, FYNNEI. CDR3 DNA sequence: TGTGCCAGCAGTTCGCAGGGGGAGGTAGCTTTCTTT. Residues: CASSSQGEVAFF.

The table lists this clonotype with many counts. V usage is TRBV7-3 and J usage is TRBJ2-2, with D tentatively TRBD2 (5 bases). Deletions cut 5 bases from V and 7 bases from J, with 11 bases between. This CDR3 has 13 amino acids. CDR1 and CDR2 (germline): SGHTA, FQGTGA. DNA for the CDR3: TGTGCCAGCAGCCGGGCAGAGGGCGGGGAGCTGTTTTTT. It translates to CASSRAEGGELFF.

The chain employs TRBV27 and TRBJ2-5; D is unresolved. The CDR3 is 15 amino acids. Trimming stripped 2 bases from V and 5 bases from J, with 15 bases between. Germline CDR1 reads MNHEY; CDR2 reads SMNVEV (reference sequence). CDR3 residues: CASSLILTSRETQYF. CDR3 nucleotides: TGTGCCAGCAGTTTAATTCTGACCAGTCGGGAGACCCAGTACTTC.

Ten or more counts support this clonotype. This chain links TRBV6-1 with TRBJ2-3, with 12 bases fitting TRBD2. The CDR3 extends over 15 amino acids. Losses at the gene ends were 3 bases for V and 4 bases for J; bases not matched to a gene: 2. Germline assignment: CDR1 MNHNS and CDR2 SASEGT. CDR3: CASSDLAGGPDTQYF. Written as DNA, the CDR3 is TGTGCCAGCAGTGATCTAGCGGGAGGGCCAGATACGCAGTATTTT.

This clonotype was detected many times. The chain joins TRBV28 to TRBJ1-1; D is ambiguous. CDR3 length: 13 amino acids. Germline lookup yields CDR1 MDHEN and CDR2 SYDVKM. V lost 6 bases and J 4 bases, leaving 12 bases between the germline ends. The CDR3 protein is CASSSTRRTEAFF. The CDR3 region has the DNA TGTGCCAGCAGCTCAACTAGACGCACTGAAGCTTTCTTT. Full variable domain (rest looked up from reference TRBV28 and TRBJ1-1): DVKVTQSSRYLVKRTGEKVFLECVQDMDHENMFWYRQDPGLGLRLIYFSYDVKMKEKGDIPEGYSVSREKKERFSLILESASTNQTSMYLCASSSTRRTEAFFGQGTRLTVV.

CDR3 loop: CRWATGGREQFF. CDR3 nucleotides: TGCAGATGGGCGACAGGGGGCAGGGAGCAGTTCTTC. This sequence joins TRBV20-1 and TRBJ2-1; 10 positions match TRBD1. The CDR3 spans 12 residues. CDR1 and CDR2 (germline): DFQATT, SNEGSKA (reference sequence).

CDR3 sequence: CATSDSNRGRYQPQHF. CDR3 nucleotides: TGTGCCACCAGTGACTCGAACAGGGGCCGATATCAGCCCCAGCATTTT. This chain uses TRBV24-1 with TRBJ1-5; 7 nucleotides align to TRBD1. V lost 4 bases to trimming and J lost 5 bases; unmatched junction nucleotides: 10. Germline V gene lookup returns CDR1 KGHDR and CDR2 SFDVKD. This CDR3 comprises 16 residues.

This clonotype was seen ten or more times. The chain uses TRBV5-1 and TRBJ1-2, with D possibly being TRBD1 (6 bases). Germline CDR1 reads SGHRS; CDR2 reads YFSETQ. V gave up 0 bases and J gave up 4 bases, with 13 bases separating them. The CDR3 is 15 amino acids. CDR3 amino acids: CASSLVQGEGYGYTF. The CDR3 DNA is TGCGCCAGCAGCTTGGTACAGGGCGAAGGCTATGGCTACACCTTC.

This clonotype was counted only a few times. The chain links TRBV10-3 to TRBJ2-1; D may correspond to TRBD1 or TRBD2 (5 bases each). V was shortened by 4 bases and J by 5 bases, with 18 bases between the two germline ends. Germline assignment: CDR1 ENHRY and CDR2 SYGVKD. This CDR3 is built from 16 residues. The CDR3 loop reads CAISGGTLGVHNEQFF. The CDR3, as DNA: TGTGCCATCAGTGGAGGGACCCTCGGCGTCCACAATGAGCAGTTCTTC.

This clonotype was observed a few times. The chain links TRBV19 to TRBJ2-2; 8 bases map to TRBD2. This CDR3 is built from 15 residues. Trimming removed 9 bases from V and 6 bases from J; junction bases left unmatched: 12. Germline V lookup: CDR1 LNHDA, CDR2 SQIVND (reference sequence). CDR3 bases: TGTGCCAGCGGGGGGGGCAGAGCTAACGCCGGGGAGCTGTTTTTT. Amino acid sequence: CASGGGRANAGELFF.

This clonotype was recorded a few times. The genes are TRBV19 and TRBJ2-3; a possible D gene is TRBD2 (6 bases). This CDR3 region has 15 residues. In germline, CDR1 is LNHDA, CDR2 SQIVND (reference sequence). V was pared by 2 bases and J by 5 bases, with 14 bases between. The CDR3 bases are TGTGCCAGTAGTATACGGGCAGGAGGGATAGATACGCAGTATTTT. Its translation is CASSIRAGGIDTQYF.

In this sample, this clonotype turned up many times. CDR3: CAWSPPGGSNQPQHF. Here the CDR3 DNA reads TGTGCCTGGAGTCCCCCAGGGGGGAGCAATCAGCCCCAGCATTTT. The chain employs TRBV30 and TRBJ1-5, with 7 bases fitting TRBD1. Germline CDR1 GTSNPN, CDR2 SVGIG (reference sequence). The CDR3 runs to 15 residues. The V and J ends lost 2 bases and 1 base, in that order; junction bases with no gene match: 5.

The J gene is TRBJ1-3, the V gene TRBV30; D gene unclear. The germline V gene encodes CDR1 GTSNPN and CDR2 SVGIG (reference sequence). V was cut by 2 bases and J by 2 bases, with 7 bases left in between. The length of the CDR3 is 13 residues. The chain's CDR3 is CAWSPGTGNTIYF. The CDR3 DNA reads as TGTGCCTGGAGTCCAGGAACTGGAAACACCATATATTTT. Combining the CDR3 with reference TRBV30 and TRBJ1-3 gives the whole variable domain SQTIHQWPATLVQPVGSPLSLECTVEGTSNPNLYWYRQAAGRGLQLLFYSVGIGQISSEVPQNLSASRPQDRQFILSSKKLLLSDSGFYLCAWSPGTGNTIYFGEGSWLTVV.

This clonotype was seen a handful of times. The rearrangement joins TRBV6-1 to TRBJ1-6; D is unresolved. This CDR3 spans 18 amino acids. CDR1 is MNHNS, CDR2 SASEGT, per germline. V lost 3 bases, J lost 0 bases, and 15 bases lay in between. CDR3 DNA: TGTGCCAGCAGTGAGGCTCGGGAGCTGAGCTCCTATAATTCACCCCTCCACTTT. This translates into CASSEARELSSYNSPLHF.

Many counts were recorded for this clonotype. The rearrangement joins TRBV12-3 or TRBV12-4 to TRBJ2-5; possible D gene TRBD1, 6 bases. There are 13 residues in the CDR3. The ends were cut back, 6 bases at V and 6 bases at J, with 14 bases in the middle. CDR3 sequence (DNA): TGTGCCAGCAGCTTACAGGGTCCGCAGACCCAGTACTTC. Protein: CASSLQGPQTQYF.

This sequence joins TRBV19 and TRBJ2-7; a weak D match, TRBD2 (7 bases). CDR3 size: 16 residues. The germline V gene has CDR1 LNHDA and CDR2 SQIVND (reference sequence). The V and J ends lost 6 bases and 0 bases respectively, with 18 bases between them. The CDR3 loop reads CASSRGGGISSYEQYF. In nucleotides, the CDR3 is TGTGCCAGTAGCCGCGGGGGCGGGATAAGCTCCTACGAGCAGTACTTC.

This clonotype was detected ten times or more. The chain is built from TRBV5-1 and TRBJ2-7; 10 bases match TRBD2. CDR1 SGHRS and CDR2 YFSETQ come from the germline V gene. CDR3 length: 16 amino acids. With 3 bases clipped from V and 4 bases from J, the junction kept 10 bases outside the gene matches. As DNA, the CDR3 is TGCGCCAGCAGCTACGACCGTCTAGCGGGGGAGTACGAGCAGTACTTC. Its protein is CASSYDRLAGEYEQYF. The full variable domain, completed using reference TRBV5-1 and TRBJ2-7, is KAGVTQTPRYLIKTRGQQVTLSCSPISGHRSVSWYQQTPGQGLQFLFEYFSETQRNKGNFPGRFSGRQFSNSRSEMNVSTLELGDSALYLCASSYDRLAGEYEQYFGPGTRLTVT.

The chain is built from TRBV28 and TRBJ1-1; D unclear. This CDR3 has 12 amino acids. CDR1 MDHEN and CDR2 SYDVKM come from the germline V gene. The V end was cut by 7 bases, the J end by 7 bases, with 13 bases between. The CDR3 region is CASTPLLGEAFF. The CDR3 DNA is TGTGCCAGCACCCCGCTATTGGGTGAAGCTTTCTTT. The full variable domain, with the rest looked up from reference TRBV28 and TRBJ1-1, is DVKVTQSSRYLVKRTGEKVFLECVQDMDHENMFWYRQDPGLGLRLIYFSYDVKMKEKGDIPEGYSVSREKKERFSLILESASTNQTSMYLCASTPLLGEAFFGQGTRLTVV.

The J gene is TRBJ1-2, the V gene TRBV7-9; D perhaps matches TRBD1 (6 bases). Trimming removed 5 bases at V and 0 bases at J, with 7 bases between. CDR3 length: 13 amino acids. Per germline, CDR1 SEHNR and CDR2 FQNEAQ (reference sequence). The CDR3 loop reads CASSRDTNYGYTF. The CDR3 DNA sequence: TGTGCCAGCAGCCGGGACACTAACTATGGCTACACCTTC. The complete variable domain, with remaining parts taken from reference TRBV7-9 and TRBJ1-2, reads DTGVSQNPRHKITKRGQNVTFRCDPISEHNRLYWYRQTLGQGPEFLTYFQNEAQLEKSRLLSDRFSAERPKGSFSTLEIQRTEQGDSAMYLCASSRDTNYGYTFGSGTRLTVV.

Concerning this clonotype: It may be a read error: a sequence one base away is much more abundant. The chain uses TRBV28 and TRBJ2-7, with TRBD2 matching over 14 bases. This CDR3 spans 16 amino acids. The V gene's germline CDR1 is MDHEN and CDR2 SYDVKM. The CDR3, as DNA: TGTGCCAACAGTTCGGGACTAGCGGGAGTCAACTACGAGCAGTACTTC. The encoded protein is CANSSGLAGVNYEQYF.

This clonotype was picked up a small number of times. The chain recombines TRBV9 with TRBJ2-6; tentatively, D is TRBD1 (6 bases). V was shortened by 7 bases and J by 2 bases, with 31 bases between the two germline ends. The length of the CDR3 is 21 residues. Germline CDR1 reads SGDLS; CDR2 reads YYNGEE. In DNA, the CDR3 is TGTGCCAGCTCCCACGGGACATGGGGCAGGCTCACGACAACTGGGGCCAACGTCCTGACTTTC. Its protein is CASSHGTWGRLTTTGANVLTF.